Following are 32 T cell receptor beta chains from one sample sequenced in a study of blood T cell repertoires in COVID-19. This table comes from immunoSEQ multiplex PCR, and its TCRdb copy is limited to in-frame clones, with some not included. The sample records 70,000 or so clones, about 92% being singletons. Sequencing input: peripheral blood. The receptors here all came from a man aged 50 or older with acute or convalescent COVID-19.

The chain combines TRBV21-1 with TRBJ1-1. TRBV21-1 is a listed pseudogene. The CDR3 sequence is 16 residues long. CDR3 coding DNA: TGTGCCAGCAGCAAACACCCAAACGGGGGGGATACTGAAGCTTTCTTT. Translation gives CASSKHPNGGDTEAFF.

The rearrangement uses TRBV2 and TRBJ1-6, with TRBD1 identical over 7 bases. With 6 bases clipped from V and 3 bases from J, the junction kept 11 bases outside the gene matches. Germline CDR1 is SNHLY and CDR2 is FYNNEI. This CDR3 has 17 residues. CDR3 in amino acids: CASSRAQAGGYNSPLHF. DNA of the CDR3: TGTGCCAGCAGCCGGGCGCAGGCAGGGGGCTATAATTCACCCCTCCACTTT.

This clone was seen once. The J gene is TRBJ2-1, the V gene TRBV19; a weak D match, TRBD2 (6 bases). The CDR3 is made up of 14 amino acids. Germline loops: CDR1 LNHDA, CDR2 SQIVND (reference sequence). V was shortened by 5 bases and J by 5 bases, with 13 bases between the two germline ends. CDR3 nucleotides: TGTGCCAGTAGTTCGCAGCGGGTCGACAATGAGCAGTTCTTC. Translating gives CASSSQRVDNEQFF.

The chain is built from TRBV28 and TRBJ2-7; TRBD2 is a possible D gene (5 bases). Germline V CDR1 and CDR2: MDHEN, SYDVKM. The V gene lost 7 bases and the J gene lost 7 bases, with 20 bases spanning the gap. The length of the CDR3 is 14 residues. The DNA for the CDR3 is TGTGCCAGCACGGTAGACACGTTCACGGGGGAGCAGTACTTC. Its translation: CASTVDTFTGEQYF. Full variable domain (remainder filled in from reference TRBV28 and TRBJ2-7): DVKVTQSSRYLVKRTGEKVFLECVQDMDHENMFWYRQDPGLGLRLIYFSYDVKMKEKGDIPEGYSVSREKKERFSLILESASTNQTSMYLCASTVDTFTGEQYFGPGTRLTVT.

The chain has TRBV7-2 and TRBJ1-3; TRBD1 is a possible D gene (5 bases). The CDR3 consists of 13 residues. Germline V CDR1 and CDR2: SGHTA, FQGNSA. The V gene lost 5 bases and the J gene lost 1 base, with 6 bases spanning the gap. Here the CDR3 reads CASSRQSGNTIYF. The CDR3 bases are TGTGCCAGCAGCCGACAGTCTGGAAACACCATATATTTT. Combining the CDR3 with reference TRBV7-2 and TRBJ1-3 gives the whole variable domain GAGVSQSPSNKVTEKGKDVELRCDPISGHTALYWYRQSLGQGLEFLIYFQGNSAPDKSGLPSDRFSAERTGGSVSTLTIQRTQQEDSAVYLCASSRQSGNTIYFGEGSWLTVV.

This clone occurred once. V and J are TRBV5-4 and TRBJ2-1; 7 positions agree with TRBD2. CDR3 length: 16 residues. The V gene's germline CDR1 is SGHNT and CDR2 YYREEE (reference sequence). Trimming removed 3 bases from V and 5 bases from J; junction bases left unmatched: 11. CDR3 amino acids: CASSSPAGRTNNEQFF. The CDR3 DNA sequence: TGTGCCAGCAGCTCTCCAGCGGGAAGGACCAACAATGAGCAGTTCTTC. Based on the CDR3 plus reference TRBV5-4 and TRBJ2-1, the full variable domain is ETGVTQSPTHLIKTRGQQVTLRCSSQSGHNTVSWYQQALGQGPQFIFQYYREEENGRGNFPPRFSGLQFPNYSSELNVNALELDDSALYLCASSSPAGRTNNEQFFGPGTRLTVL.

V is TRBV7-2 and J is TRBJ1-5; unclear D gene. The CDR3 loop spans 14 amino acids. V was trimmed by 4 bases and J by 2 bases, leaving 9 bases between them. CDR1 is SGHTA, CDR2 FQGNSA, per germline. This CDR3 is CASSSPLRNQPQHF. The CDR3 nucleotides read TGTGCCAGCAGCTCCCCTCTCCGCAATCAGCCCCAGCATTTT.

The chain has TRBV28 and TRBJ2-7, with TRBD1 matching 11 bases. The CDR3 totals 16 residues. Germline values: CDR1 MDHEN, CDR2 SYDVKM. V dropped 6 bases and J dropped 3; count of bases not matched to a gene: 10. CDR3 loop: CASSPPTGTGGYEQYV. The CDR3 nucleotides are TGTGCCAGCAGCCCCCCCACCGGGACAGGGGGCTACGAGCAGTACGTC.

The chain combines TRBV7-9 with TRBJ2-1; possibly TRBD2 for D (6 bases). Germline V gene lookup returns CDR1 SEHNR and CDR2 FQNEAQ (reference sequence). This CDR3 region has 11 residues. Trimming took 6 bases from V and 8 from J, leaving 8 bases between them. The CDR3 reads CASRREDEQFF. DNA for the CDR3: TGTGCCAGCAGGAGGGAGGATGAGCAGTTCTTC.

This clone was counted between two and nine times. This sequence joins TRBV9 and TRBJ2-3, with 9 bases that match TRBD2. Germline CDR1 reads SGDLS; CDR2 reads YYNGEE. The CDR3 spans 15 residues. V lost 3 bases, J lost 9 bases, and 11 bases stayed unmatched. CDR3: CASSAIAGEAPTQYF. The CDR3 bases are TGTGCCAGCAGCGCCATAGCGGGGGAGGCCCCAACGCAGTATTTT.

The count of this clone is one. The V call is TRBV28, the J call TRBJ2-7, with TRBD1 identical over 9 bases. With V trimmed by 4 bases and J by 2 bases, 6 bases remained unmatched. This CDR3 contains 15 residues. Germline CDR1 is MDHEN and CDR2 is SYDVKM. CDR3: CASSSGTGSTYEQYF. The CDR3 DNA sequence: TGTGCCAGCAGTTCCGGGACAGGGAGCACCTACGAGCAGTACTTC.

The chain has TRBV3-1 (or the pseudogene TRBV3-2) and TRBJ2-5; TRBD2 is a possible D gene (6 bases). V lost 0 bases, J lost 4 bases, and 18 bases lay in between. Germline V gene data show CDR1 as LGHDT and CDR2 as YNNKEL (reference sequence). The CDR3 consists of 17 residues. DNA for the CDR3: TGTGCCAGCAGCCAAGATCGAGGGCTGGCGGGGCGAGAGACCCAGTACTTC. Translating gives CASSQDRGLAGRETQYF.

The V and J genes are TRBV5-1 and TRBJ2-7; D perhaps matches TRBD1 (5 bases). V was trimmed by 7 bases and J by 5 bases, leaving 10 bases between them. There are 11 residues in the CDR3. Germline CDR1 SGHRS, CDR2 YFSETQ. The CDR3 DNA reads TGCGCCAGCGGTCAGGGCCACGAGCAGTACTTC. This translates into CASGQGHEQYF.

This clone showed up just once. The chain recombines TRBV29-1 with TRBJ2-3; the D gene is possibly TRBD2 (6 bases). V lost 3 bases and J lost 3, with 13 bases in between. Germline V lookup: CDR1 SQVTM, CDR2 ANQGSEA. The CDR3 extends over 14 amino acids. The CDR3 nucleotides read TGCAGCGTTGATGGTGGGGGGAGAACAGATACGCAGTATTTT. It translates to CSVDGGGRTDTQYF.

This chain links TRBV29-1 with TRBJ2-1; D is unclear. The CDR3 totals 12 residues. The germline V and J ends were trimmed by 2 bases and 4 bases, with 6 bases remaining between them. Germline values: CDR1 SQVTM, CDR2 ANQGSEA. The CDR3 DNA is TGCAGCGTTGAATGGCAGTACAATGAGCAGTTCTTC. As protein: CSVEWQYNEQFF.

J is TRBJ1-4 and V is TRBV4-2; tentative D call: TRBD1 (6 bases). CDR1 LGHNA and CDR2 YNFKEQ come from the germline V gene. The V end lost 0 bases, the J end lost 4 bases, and 12 bases lay between the germline ends. The CDR3 consists of 16 residues. CDR3 bases: TGTGCCAGCAGCCAAGATCTCAGGGGAGATAATGAAAAACTGTTTTTT. Its translation: CASSQDLRGDNEKLFF.

The CDR3 DNA reads TGTGCCAGCAGCAATGATGAGGCTGAAGCTTTCTTT. The encoded protein is CASSNDEAEAFF. The rearrangement joins TRBV12-3 or TRBV12-4 to TRBJ1-1; no firm D call. V lost 6 bases, J lost 6 bases, and 11 bases lay in between. The CDR3 is 12 residues long.

V usage is TRBV6-5 and J usage is TRBJ1-6, with 10 bases matching TRBD1. CDR1 MNHEY and CDR2 SVGAGI come from the germline V gene. This CDR3 has 15 residues. The V and J ends lost 6 bases and 9 bases, in that order; junction bases with no gene match: 8. This chain's CDR3 is CASRTAGTGVSPLHF. The CDR3 DNA sequence: TGTGCCAGCAGAACCGCCGGGACAGGGGTTTCACCCCTCCACTTT.

This clone was counted once. The chain couples TRBV27 to TRBJ1-3; the D gene is possibly TRBD1 (5 bases). CDR1 and CDR2 from the germline V gene are MNHEY and SMNVEV (reference sequence). Deletions cut 6 bases from V and 2 bases from J, with 8 bases between. The CDR3 is 13 residues long. The CDR3 bases are TGTGCCAGCAGCACGGGGGCTGGAAACACCATATATTTT. It specifies CASSTGAGNTIYF.

J is TRBJ2-1 and V is TRBV4-1; 7 bases line up with TRBD1. J gave up 4 bases and V 0 bases, and 6 bases lay outside the gene matches. The V gene's germline CDR1 is MGHRA and CDR2 YSYEKL. The CDR3 has 16 residues. CDR3 protein: CASSQDATGAYNEQFF. The DNA for the CDR3 is TGCGCCAGCAGCCAAGATGCAACAGGGGCTTACAATGAGCAGTTCTTC.

The V and J genes are TRBV7-2 and TRBJ1-3; D is unclear. This CDR3 region has 15 residues. CDR1 SGHTA and CDR2 FQGNSA come from the germline V gene. Trimming took off 5 bases at V and 0 bases at J, with 11 bases between the two ends. The CDR3 nucleotides are TGTGCCAGCAGCCCCGGCAGGTCCTCTGGAAACACCATATATTTT. Amino acids: CASSPGRSSGNTIYF.

The count of this clone is one. The chain is built from TRBV6-4 and TRBJ2-7; 8 nucleotides agree with TRBD2. Germline V CDR1 and CDR2: MRHNA, SNTAGT. The ends lost 3 bases at V and 5 bases at J; junction bases unmatched: 3. This CDR3 spans 13 amino acids. DNA of the CDR3: TGTGCCAGCAGTGAGCAAGCGGGAGACGAGCAGTACTTC. This codes for CASSEQAGDEQYF.

The chain links TRBV30 to TRBJ1-2; TRBD1 aligns across 10 bases. The V and J ends lost 1 base and 6 bases, in that order; junction bases with no gene match: 2. Germline CDR1 reads GTSNPN; CDR2 reads SVGIG (reference sequence). The CDR3 is 13 amino acids. The CDR3 region is CAWSGGTGDGYTF. The CDR3 DNA reads TGTGCCTGGAGTGGAGGGACAGGGGATGGCTACACCTTC.

The chain joins TRBV3-1 (or the pseudogene TRBV3-2) to TRBJ2-1; 13 nucleotides align to TRBD2. CDR1 and CDR2 from the germline V gene are LGHDT and YNNKEL (reference sequence). CDR3 length: 17 residues. V dropped 3 bases and J dropped 8; count of bases not matched to a gene: 10. The CDR3 nucleotides read TGTGCCAGCAGCCACCGACTAGCGGGAGGAGGGATGGATGAGCAGTTCTTC. This sequence encodes CASSHRLAGGGMDEQFF.

V is TRBV27 and J is TRBJ2-1, with D uncertain. Per germline, CDR1 MNHEY and CDR2 SMNVEV (reference sequence). The CDR3 runs to 12 residues. V was trimmed by 3 bases and J by 3 bases, leaving 3 bases between them. This CDR3 reads CASSFNYNEQFF. As DNA, the CDR3 is TGTGCCAGCAGTTTTAACTACAATGAGCAGTTCTTC.

This chain connects TRBV7-8 to TRBJ1-3; D might be TRBD1 (5 bases). V was shortened by 2 bases and J by 3 bases, with 11 bases between the two germline ends. This CDR3 is 15 amino acids long. The germline V gene has CDR1 SGHVS and CDR2 FQNEAQ. For the CDR3, the DNA is TGTGCCAGCAGCTTACAGGGAATGGGTGGAAACACCATATATTTT. The encoded protein is CASSLQGMGGNTIYF.

This clone was picked up one time. The chain's CDR3 is CASTGTGSGGANVLTF. The CDR3 DNA reads as TGTGCCAGTACCGGGACAGGGAGTGGCGGGGCCAACGTCCTGACTTTC. The J gene is TRBJ2-6, the V gene TRBV19; 9 nucleotides agree with TRBD1. The CDR3 loop spans 16 amino acids. Germline loops: CDR1 LNHDA, CDR2 SQIVND (reference sequence). J was trimmed by 4 bases and V by 7 bases; bases with no gene match: 8.

For this clone: Germline and junction disagree at one end, which may indicate a read error. Other DNA sequences in the same sample also yield this CDR3. The chain employs TRBV4-1 and TRBJ2-1, with 9 bases identical to TRBD2. Germline V lookup: CDR1 MGHRA, CDR2 YSYEKL. CDR3 length: 16 amino acids. The CDR3 is CASSQGRTSADNEQFF. Here the CDR3 DNA reads TGCGCCAGCAGTCAAGGGAGGACTAGCGCCGACAATGAGCAGTTCTTC.

The chain joins TRBV5-1 to TRBJ1-6; 8 bases line up with TRBD1. Germline values: CDR1 SGHRS, CDR2 YFSETQ. The trim removed 4 bases at V and 7 bases at J, leaving 10 bases unmatched. This CDR3 is 16 amino acids long. The CDR3 here is CASSPDGTGSNSPLHF. Here the CDR3 DNA reads TGCGCCAGCAGCCCGGATGGGACAGGTAGCAATTCACCCCTCCACTTT.

The chain joins TRBV28 to TRBJ2-1; possibly TRBD1 for D (5 bases). Germline assignment: CDR1 MDHEN and CDR2 SYDVKM. V was trimmed by 6 bases and J by 6 bases, leaving 9 bases between them. This CDR3 comprises 12 residues. In DNA, the CDR3 is TGTGCCAGCAGCCTAAGGGGCAATGAGCAGTTCTTC. Translation: CASSLRGNEQFF. Looking up the rest from reference TRBV28 and TRBJ2-1 gives the full variable domain: DVKVTQSSRYLVKRTGEKVFLECVQDMDHENMFWYRQDPGLGLRLIYFSYDVKMKEKGDIPEGYSVSREKKERFSLILESASTNQTSMYLCASSLRGNEQFFGPGTRLTVL.

The gene calls are TRBV11-3 and TRBJ1-1; D remains ambiguous. Germline lookup yields CDR1 SGHNT and CDR2 YENEEA. This CDR3 has 13 residues. The V and J ends lost 1 base and 2 bases respectively, with 5 bases between them. The CDR3 coding sequence is TGTGCCAGCAGCTTAGGGCTTAACACTGAAGCTTTCTTT. It codes for CASSLGLNTEAFF.

The chain combines TRBV6-6 with TRBJ2-1; D is uncertain. Germline loops: CDR1 MNHNY, CDR2 SVGAGI (reference sequence). The V and J ends lost 8 bases and 7 bases respectively, with 6 bases between them. The CDR3 runs to 10 residues. The CDR3: CASSRNEQFF. In DNA form, the CDR3 reads TGTGCCAGCTCCAGGAATGAGCAGTTCTTC.